The 10 T cell receptor beta chains listed next were all sequenced from one sample in a study of CD8+CD57+ T cells in acquired aplastic anemia. Profiles of TCR beta VDJ and CDR3 were generated from a genomic DNA template. TCRdb ran MiXCR on the reads and lists one entry per CDR3 protein. This repertoire shows about 180,000 distinct CDR3 sequences, 45% to 60% found once; its top ten account for 10% to 15%. Patients chosen for sequencing had shown CD8+CD57+ cell expansion by flow cytometry. Sequenced input: sorted CD4+, CD8+, or CD8+CD57+ T cells (not recorded which) from PBMCs. These receptors were collected from a human donor with aplastic anemia.

This clonotype has just a few counts. The chain carries TRBV6-5 and TRBJ1-1; D uncertain. From germline, CDR1 is MNHEY and CDR2 SVGAGI. Trimming took 0 bases from V and 5 from J, leaving 4 bases between them. The length of the CDR3 is 12 residues. CDR3 in DNA: TGTGCCAGCAGTTACTCGAATACTGAAGCTTTCTTT. Protein product: CASSYSNTEAFF.

This clonotype was detected a few times. V and J are TRBV29-1 and TRBJ1-2; the D gene is possibly TRBD1 (6 bases). The V gene lost 2 bases and the J gene lost 0 bases, with 10 bases spanning the gap. Per the germline V gene, CDR1 is SQVTM and CDR2 is ANQGSEA. The CDR3 length is 14 residues. Here the CDR3 reads CSVEPTGSNYGYTF. The CDR3 DNA follows: TGCAGCGTTGAACCGACAGGTTCTAACTATGGCTACACCTTC.

V is TRBV24-1 and J is TRBJ2-1, with unresolved D. The V gene's germline CDR1 is KGHDR and CDR2 SFDVKD. There are 15 residues in the CDR3. Trimming cost V 4 bases and J 6 bases, with 15 bases left between them. The CDR3 sequence is CATSDDSKIVNEQFF. CDR3 nucleotides: TGTGCCACCAGTGACGACTCAAAGATCGTCAATGAGCAGTTCTTC.

J is TRBJ1-2 and V is TRBV2, with TRBD1 as a possible D gene (5 bases). Germline V lookup: CDR1 SNHLY, CDR2 FYNNEI. With 4 bases removed from V and 8 bases from J, the gap between germline ends came to 8 bases. The CDR3 has 11 residues. The CDR3 coding sequence is TGTGCCAGCAGTGGGGGGAGCGGCTACACCTTC. It encodes CASSGGSGYTF.

The gene calls are TRBV30 and TRBJ2-3; the D gene is possibly TRBD1 (6 bases). Trimming pared 5 bases from V and 5 bases from J, leaving 8 bases between. The CDR3 consists of 11 residues. CDR1 is GTSNPN and CDR2 is SVGIG in the germline V gene (reference sequence). CDR3 loop: CAWGRGDTQYF. The CDR3 DNA is TGTGCCTGGGGCAGGGGAGATACGCAGTATTTT.

The gene calls are TRBV2 and TRBJ2-7; 10 bases line up with TRBD2. This CDR3 has 15 residues. Germline V lookup: CDR1 SNHLY, CDR2 FYNNEI. With V trimmed by 7 bases and J by 2 bases, 8 bases remained unmatched. The CDR3: CASTLAGEPPYEQYF. CDR3 DNA sequence: TGTGCCAGCACGCTAGCGGGGGAGCCCCCCTACGAGCAGTACTTC.

The rearrangement uses TRBV9 and TRBJ2-3, with TRBD2 matching 15 bases. The junction had 10 bases not matched to a gene; V was cut back by 3 bases and J by 5 bases. Germline V gene sequence: CDR1 SGDLS, CDR2 YYNGEE. This CDR3 has 18 residues. CDR3 amino acids: CASSASLGLAGGGDTQYF. CDR3 DNA sequence: TGTGCCAGCAGCGCTTCTTTGGGACTAGCGGGGGGTGGAGATACGCAGTATTTT.

The chain recombines TRBV24-1 with TRBJ2-3; 8 nucleotides line up with TRBD1. V gave up 9 bases and J gave up 3 bases; unmatched junction bases: 7. The germline gives CDR1 KGHDR, CDR2 SFDVKD. The CDR3 has 14 amino acids. DNA of the CDR3: TGTGCCACCTCGGACAGGGATGGAACAGATACGCAGTATTTT. Amino acid sequence: CATSDRDGTDTQYF.

About this clonotype itself: At one end, the junction sequence differs from germline, possibly due to a read error. CDR3 sequence: CASSLAGNYEQYF. The DNA for the CDR3 is TGTGCTAGCAGCTTAGCAGGGAACTACGAGCAGTACTTC. This sequence joins TRBV7-7 and TRBJ2-7; tentatively, D is TRBD1 (5 bases). This CDR3 is built from 13 residues. Germline CDR1 reads SSHAT; CDR2 reads FNYEAQ (reference sequence).

This clonotype was counted many times. V is TRBV6-5 and J is TRBJ1-6; the match to TRBD1 covers 8 bases. The CDR3 runs to 15 residues. From germline, CDR1 is MNHEY and CDR2 SVGAGI. V lost 2 bases to trimming and J lost 3 bases; unmatched junction nucleotides: 0. For the CDR3, the DNA is TGTGCCAGCAGTTACGGACAGGGCTATAATTCACCCCTCCACTTT. This translates into CASSYGQGYNSPLHF.